This T cell receptor (beta chain) was sequenced during a study of cytomegalovirus exposure and HLA in healthy donors. 13 Jbeta primers and 60 Vbeta primers were used for the PCR. Here immunoSEQ multiplex PCR was the method, and the copy in TCRdb shows in-frame clones only, minus some. Of 35,000 to 55,000 clones detected, over 55% appear once; the ten largest clones hold more than 8.5%. The V segment lost 7 bases and the J segment 3 bases; nucleotides outside the gene matches: 11. From germline, CDR1 is MNHEY and CDR2 SVGAGI. This CDR3 region has 15 residues. At collection, donors were nominally healthy, but unrecorded immune exposures were probable.

This TCR was sampled from a human donor in good health. The J gene is TRBJ2-7, the V gene TRBV6-5; 8 bases agree with TRBD1. The specimen was PBMCs. In DNA, the CDR3 is TGTGCCAGCATGTTTTATCAGGGGGCTGTCTACGAGCAGTACTTC. Protein product: CASMFYQGAVYEQYF.